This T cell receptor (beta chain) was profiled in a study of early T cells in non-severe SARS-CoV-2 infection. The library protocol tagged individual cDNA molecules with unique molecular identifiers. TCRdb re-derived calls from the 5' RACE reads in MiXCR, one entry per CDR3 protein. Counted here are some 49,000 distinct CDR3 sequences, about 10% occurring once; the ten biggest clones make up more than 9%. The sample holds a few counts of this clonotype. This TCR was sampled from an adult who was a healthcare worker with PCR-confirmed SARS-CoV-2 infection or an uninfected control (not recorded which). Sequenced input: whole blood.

The CDR3 DNA reads TGCGCCAGCAGTCCCAATGGCTACGGCTACACCTTC. The encoded protein is CASSPNGYGYTF. The chain joins TRBV10-2 to TRBJ1-2; D is unresolved. The CDR3 sequence is 12 residues long. V shed 5 bases and J shed 8 bases, with 12 bases lying between them. The germline gives CDR1 WSHSY, CDR2 SAAADI.